This T cell receptor (beta chain) was sequenced in a study of blood T cell repertoires in COVID-19 (dated by TCRdb to about 2020). A note on the overall study: Samples covering the acute and convalescent phases of COVID-19 were provided by collaborators in the United States, Italy and Spain. Nearly every sample came with metadata listing a de-identified subject ID, COVID-19 status, age in years and sex. The dataset comprised deeply sampled blood TCRbeta repertoires from subjects exposed to, actively infected with, or recovered from COVID-19. HLA class I and class II types, where available, came from metadata supplied by the sample provider rather than from assay-based typing. The material from the prospective study consisted of cDNA or gDNA derived from T cells, B-cell-depleted T cells, or PBMCs. Samples were obtained from the ongoing ImmuneRACE study (first 160 participants) and from 1,254 subjects provided by 6 global collaborators. The repertoires were released in a freely available public database intended as a resource for research on the immune response to SARS-CoV-2.

General findings and caveats noted by the study authors: The amount of clinical and demographic metadata varied by source and participant and was provided uncurated.

Participants in the prospective study were aged roughly 18 to 100 years, lived in some 24 United States geographic areas, and enrolled through a virtual design. Cohort assignment in the prospective study relied on participant-reported clinical history from a screening survey and a study questionnaire. Mobile phlebotomists in the prospective study collected whole blood, serum and a nasopharyngeal or oropharyngeal swab from every participant. Over a roughly 2-month period, participants in the prospective study had the option of providing additional blood draws and questionnaires. Blood samples from the prospective study were shipped frozen or at room temperature prior to DNA extraction. This clone was seen just once. Its antigen target is currently unknown. No quality values exist for individual bases; no much larger clone is one base distant. The immunoSEQ Assay, a bias-controlled multiplex PCR, was used to amplify TCRbeta CDR3 regions from genomic DNA. The paper's processing steps were these. Within the assay, amplification of reference gene primers was used to estimate how many nucleated cells each sample contained. To quantify the absolute abundance of each unique TCRbeta CDR3 rearrangement, sequence reads were collapsed and filtered. For each sample, productive Simpson clonality was calculated by taking the square root of Simpson's diversity index across productive rearrangements. TCRdb holds this immuneACCESS table with in-frame rearrangements only. Some clones are missing; in checked studies, unresolved V genes explain under half, and the rest has no known cause. Clonal size and the V and J genes are those of that table, whereas D and trimming came from the DNA. This sample comprises roughly 220,000 clones, roughly nine tenths of them detected only once. The ten largest make up more than 3% of the sample.

The receptor's source is a woman in her late teens or twenties in a cohort exposed to, infected with or recovered from COVID-19 (not recorded which). The specimen was PBMCs or T cells enriched from blood (not recorded which).

In nucleotides, the sequence is TGTGCTAGTGGCACCGGGACTAGTTCTAGGAATACGCAGTATTTT. This yields the protein CASGTGTSSRNTQYF. In this chain, TRBV12-5 is recombined with TRBJ2-3; 8 bases in the middle match TRBD2. V trim: 6 bases; J trim: 7 bases; unmatched bases: 12. Its CDR3 holds 15 amino acids, cysteine through phenylalanine. CDR3 DNA only is kept here, 45 bases in frame from base 1. The germline V gene gives CDR1 as LGHNT and CDR2 as FRNRAP.